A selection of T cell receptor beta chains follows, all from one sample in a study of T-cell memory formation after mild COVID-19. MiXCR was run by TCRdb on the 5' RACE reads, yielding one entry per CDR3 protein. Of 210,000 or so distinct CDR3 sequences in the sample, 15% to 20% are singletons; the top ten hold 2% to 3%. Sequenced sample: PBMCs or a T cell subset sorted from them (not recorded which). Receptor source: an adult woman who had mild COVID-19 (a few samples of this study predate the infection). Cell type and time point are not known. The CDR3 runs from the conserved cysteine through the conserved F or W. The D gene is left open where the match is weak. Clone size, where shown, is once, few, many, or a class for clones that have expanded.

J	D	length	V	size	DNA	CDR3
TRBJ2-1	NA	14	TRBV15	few	TGTGCCACCAGCAGATCCGCCGGAGGGAATGAGCAGTTCTTC	CATSRSAGGNEQFF
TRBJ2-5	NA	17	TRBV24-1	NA	TGTGCCACCAGTGATTTCTCAACCGGGGCCTCAAAAGAGACCCAGTACTTC	CATSDFSTGASKETQYF
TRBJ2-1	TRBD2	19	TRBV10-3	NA	TGTGCCACGGGACCTCGGGCGGGAGGGGTCCCGGGCTCCTACAATGAGCAGTTCTTC	CATGPRAGGVPGSYNEQFF
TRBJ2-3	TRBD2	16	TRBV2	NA	TGTGCCAGCAGCCCTGGACTAGCGGCAGGCACAGATACGCAGTATTTT	CASSPGLAAGTDTQYF
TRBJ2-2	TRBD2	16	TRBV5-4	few	TGTGCCAGCAGCTACGTGGGGGGGAGGTTGGCCGGGGAGCTGTTTTTT	CASSYVGGRLAGELFF
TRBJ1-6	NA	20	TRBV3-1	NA	TGTGCCAGCAGCCAAGATCTGGGGCGTTGGGGGGGAAGGATGGATTCACCCCTCCACTTT	CASSQDLGRWGGRMDSPLHF
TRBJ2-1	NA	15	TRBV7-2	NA	TGTGCCAGCAGCGCAGACCAGGGGACCTACAATGAGCAGTTCTTC	CASSADQGTYNEQFF
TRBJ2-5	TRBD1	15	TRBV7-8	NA	TGTGCCAGCAGCTTAAAAGGGGACAGCCAAGAGACCCAGTACTTC	CASSLKGDSQETQYF
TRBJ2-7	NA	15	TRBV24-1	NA	TGTGCCACCAGTGATTCGGCTTGGGATTACTACGAGCAGTACTTC	CATSDSAWDYYEQYF
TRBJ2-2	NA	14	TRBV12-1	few	TGTGCCAGCAGCACTGGACAGGGGGCCGGGGAGCTGTTTTTT	CASSTGQGAGELFF
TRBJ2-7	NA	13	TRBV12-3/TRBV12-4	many	TGTGCCAGCAGAAAGGGCGGTACCTACGAGCAGTACTTC	CASRKGGTYEQYF
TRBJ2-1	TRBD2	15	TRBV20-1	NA	TGCAGTGCTACCTTAGGGCTAGCGGGGAACAATGAGCAGTTCTTC	CSATLGLAGNNEQFF
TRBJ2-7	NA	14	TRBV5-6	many	TGTGCCAGCAGCTTGTCCTACGGCTACTACGAGCAGTACTTC	CASSLSYGYYEQYF
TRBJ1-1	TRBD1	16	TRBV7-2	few	TGTGCCAGCAGCTTTGGGACAGGGGGAGTTATGGGTGAAGCTTTCTTT	CASSFGTGGVMGEAFF
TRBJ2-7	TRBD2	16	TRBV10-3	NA	TGTGCCATCAGCAAAAAAGGACTAGCGGATTCCTACGAGCAGTACTTC	CAISKKGLADSYEQYF
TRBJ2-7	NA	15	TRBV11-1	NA	TGTGCCAGCAGCCCCTCCGCGAGAGGAGCGGACGAGCAGTACTTC	CASSPSARGADEQYF
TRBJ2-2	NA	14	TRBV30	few	TGTGCCTGGAGAGCACAGGGAAACACCGGGGAGCTGTTTTTT	CAWRAQGNTGELFF
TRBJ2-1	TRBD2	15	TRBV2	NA	TGTGCCAGCATCTCGCGGGGGGGTCCCTACAATGAGCAGTTCTTC	CASISRGGPYNEQFF
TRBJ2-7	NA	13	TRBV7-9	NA	TGTGCCAGCAGCGCCACCGGGCCCCAGGATCCGTACTTC	CASSATGPQDPYF
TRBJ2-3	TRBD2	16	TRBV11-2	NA	TGTGCCAGCACCACTTGGTCCGGGAGAAGGGAGGGTACGCAGTATTTT	CASTTWSGRREGTQYF
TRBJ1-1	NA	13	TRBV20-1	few	TGCAGTGCTAGGAGCCTTCCCAACACTGAAGCTTTCTTT	CSARSLPNTEAFF
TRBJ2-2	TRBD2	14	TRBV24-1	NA	TGTGCCACCAGAGCGGGGGGACTCACCGGGGAGCTGTTTTTT	CATRAGGLTGELFF
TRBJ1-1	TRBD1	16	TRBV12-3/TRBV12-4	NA	TGTGCCAGCAGTCCCGGGACAGGGCGCGGTGTTTTGGAAGCTTTCTTT	CASSPGTGRGVLEAFF
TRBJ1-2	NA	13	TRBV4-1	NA	TGCGCCAGCAGCCTAGAGAGTCGCTATGGCTACACCTTC	CASSLESRYGYTF
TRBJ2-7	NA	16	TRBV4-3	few	TGCGCCAGCAGCCAAGTTTTAGGGCCCTCCCGCTACGAGCAGTACTTC	CASSQVLGPSRYEQYF
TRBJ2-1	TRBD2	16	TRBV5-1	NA	TGCGCCAGCAGCTTGAATGGACTAGCCTCCTACAATGAGCAGTTCTTC	CASSLNGLASYNEQFF
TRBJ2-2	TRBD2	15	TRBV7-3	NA	TGTGCCAGCAGCTTGGGTAGCGGGAAAACCGGGGAGCTGTTTTTT	CASSLGSGKTGELFF
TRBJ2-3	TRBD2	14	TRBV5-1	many	TGCGCCAGCAGCCCGATGACTAGCTCGGATACGCAGTATTTT	CASSPMTSSDTQYF
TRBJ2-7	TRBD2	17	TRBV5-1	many	TGCGCCAGCAGCGTCCCCAGGGATAGCGGGTTTTTCTACGAGCAGTACTTC	CASSVPRDSGFFYEQYF
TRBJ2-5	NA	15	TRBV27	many	TGTGCCACCCTCTTGACAGCAGGGCGGGTCGAGACCCAGTACTTC	CATLLTAGRVETQYF
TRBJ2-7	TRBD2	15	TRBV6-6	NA	TGTGCCAGCAGGTCCACCGGGACTAGCGGGAGCGAGCAGTACTTC	CASRSTGTSGSEQYF
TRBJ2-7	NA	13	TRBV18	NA	TGTGCCAGCTCAGCACTGCAGGGTGACGAGCAGTACTTC	CASSALQGDEQYF
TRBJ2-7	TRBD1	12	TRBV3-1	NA	TGTGCCAGCAGCCTCAGGGACAGGGCAACTAAATTC	CASSLRDRATKF
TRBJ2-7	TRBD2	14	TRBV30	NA	TGTGCCTGGAGTGTAGCTAGCGGGAACTACGAGCAGTACTTC	CAWSVASGNYEQYF
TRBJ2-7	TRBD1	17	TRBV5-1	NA	TGCGCCAGCAGCTTGGATCTCGGGACAGGGGGACAAGACGAGCAGTACTTC	CASSLDLGTGGQDEQYF
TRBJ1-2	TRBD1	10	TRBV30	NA	TGTGCTGGACAGGGAGTTGGCTACACCTTC	CAGQGVGYTF
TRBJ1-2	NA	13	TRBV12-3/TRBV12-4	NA	TGTGCCAGCAGCCAGACAGTTAACTATGGCTACACCTTC	CASSQTVNYGYTF
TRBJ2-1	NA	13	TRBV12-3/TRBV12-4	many	TGTGCCAGCAGTTTAATGAGGGTCAATGAGCAGTTCTTC	CASSLMRVNEQFF